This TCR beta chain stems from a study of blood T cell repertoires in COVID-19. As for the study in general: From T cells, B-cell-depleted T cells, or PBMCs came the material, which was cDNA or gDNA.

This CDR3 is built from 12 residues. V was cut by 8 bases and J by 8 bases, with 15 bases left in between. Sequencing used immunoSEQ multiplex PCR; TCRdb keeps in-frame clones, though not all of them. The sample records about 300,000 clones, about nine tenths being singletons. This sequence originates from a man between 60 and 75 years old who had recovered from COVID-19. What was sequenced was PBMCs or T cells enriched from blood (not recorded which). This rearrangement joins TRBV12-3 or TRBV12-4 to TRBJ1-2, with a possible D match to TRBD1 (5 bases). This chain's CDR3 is CASARAVGGYTF. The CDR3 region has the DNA TGTGCCAGCGCCAGGGCGGTAGGCGGCTACACCTTC.